This TCR beta chain was captured in a study of cytomegalovirus exposure and HLA in healthy donors. Study in general: The same platform was used for the roughly 110 validation repertoires as for the roughly 730 first-cohort repertoires, as reported in a later analysis. Overall study results and limits: The study listed 164 cytomegalovirus-associated TCR beta chains.

A note on this clone: Its antigen is unknown. The same CDR3 can be traced to other DNA sequences in this sample.

With 2 bases removed from V and 2 bases from J, the gap between germline ends came to 8 bases. The CDR3 extends over 14 amino acids. The germline gives CDR1 MNHEY, CDR2 SVGAGI. Donors came from a validation cohort of 95 to 150 subjects, distinct from the first 666-subject cohort. Profiling relied on immunoSEQ multiplex PCR, and the TCRdb table lists in-frame clones only, not all of them. The profile shows around 230,000 clones, approximately 83% of them singletons. The V and J genes are TRBV6-5 and TRBJ2-3; no definite D call. This clonotype originated in a woman aged 25 to 39 in good health and CMV-seropositive. Sequencing used PBMCs. CDR3 residues: CASSYGGSTDTQYF. The CDR3 DNA reads as TGTGCCAGCAGTTACGGCGGCTCCACAGATACGCAGTATTTT.